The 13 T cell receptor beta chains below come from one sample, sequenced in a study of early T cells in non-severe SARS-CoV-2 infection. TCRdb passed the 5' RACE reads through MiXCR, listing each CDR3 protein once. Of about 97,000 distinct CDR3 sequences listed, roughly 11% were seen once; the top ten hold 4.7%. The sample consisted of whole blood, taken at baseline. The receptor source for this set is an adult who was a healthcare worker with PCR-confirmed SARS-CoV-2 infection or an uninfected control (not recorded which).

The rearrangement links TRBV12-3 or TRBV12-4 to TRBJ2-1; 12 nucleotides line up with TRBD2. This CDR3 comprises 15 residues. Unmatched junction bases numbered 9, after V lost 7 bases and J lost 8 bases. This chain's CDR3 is CASNLGLAGIDEQFF. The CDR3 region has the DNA TGTGCCAGCAACCTCGGACTAGCGGGAATCGATGAGCAGTTCTTC.

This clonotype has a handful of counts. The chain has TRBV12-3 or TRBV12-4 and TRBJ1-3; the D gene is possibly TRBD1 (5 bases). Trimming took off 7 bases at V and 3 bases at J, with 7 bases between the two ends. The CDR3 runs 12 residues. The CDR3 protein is CASTGDGNTIYF. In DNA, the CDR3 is TGTGCCAGCACGGGGGATGGAAACACCATATATTTT.

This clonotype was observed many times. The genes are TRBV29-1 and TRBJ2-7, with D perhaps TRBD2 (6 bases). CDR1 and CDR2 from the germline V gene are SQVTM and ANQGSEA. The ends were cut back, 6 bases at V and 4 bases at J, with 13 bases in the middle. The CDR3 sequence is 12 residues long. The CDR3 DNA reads TGCAGCGTCGGGGGTAGGGGTTACGAGCAGTACTTC. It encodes CSVGGRGYEQYF.

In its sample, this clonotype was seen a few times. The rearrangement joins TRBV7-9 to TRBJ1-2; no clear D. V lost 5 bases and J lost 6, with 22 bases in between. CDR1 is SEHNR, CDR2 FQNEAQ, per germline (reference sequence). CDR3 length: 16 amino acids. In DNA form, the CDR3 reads TGTGCCAGCAGCCAATCCTTAGGACCCGTCCGGGATGGCTACACCTTC. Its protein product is CASSQSLGPVRDGYTF.

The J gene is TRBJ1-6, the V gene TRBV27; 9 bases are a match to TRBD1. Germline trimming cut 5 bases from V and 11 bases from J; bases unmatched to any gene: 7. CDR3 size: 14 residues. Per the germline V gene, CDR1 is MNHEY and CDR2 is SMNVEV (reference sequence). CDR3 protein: CASSLGTGLTPLHF. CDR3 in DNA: TGTGCCAGCAGTCTTGGGACAGGGCTGACACCCCTCCACTTT.

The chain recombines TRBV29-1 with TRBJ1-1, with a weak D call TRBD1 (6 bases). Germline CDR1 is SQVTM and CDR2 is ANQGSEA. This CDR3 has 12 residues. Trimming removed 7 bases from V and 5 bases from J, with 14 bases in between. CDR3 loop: CSAIEGQTEAFF. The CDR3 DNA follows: TGCAGCGCAATAGAGGGACAAACTGAAGCTTTCTTT.

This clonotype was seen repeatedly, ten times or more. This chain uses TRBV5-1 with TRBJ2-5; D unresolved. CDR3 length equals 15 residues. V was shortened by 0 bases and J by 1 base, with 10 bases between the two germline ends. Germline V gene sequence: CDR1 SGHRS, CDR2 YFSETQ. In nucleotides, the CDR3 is TGCGCCAGCAGCTTGGTTCCGGAAACCCAAGAGACCCAGTACTTC. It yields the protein CASSLVPETQETQYF.

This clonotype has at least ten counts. The CDR3 region is CASTRDEAGELRLTDTQYF. CDR3 coding DNA: TGTGCCAGCACCCGGGATGAGGCGGGGGAACTCCGCCTTACAGATACGCAGTATTTT. V gene TRBV27 combines with J gene TRBJ2-3; 7 nucleotides line up with TRBD2. The CDR3 covers 19 residues. CDR1 is MNHEY and CDR2 is SMNVEV in the germline V gene (reference sequence). V was pared by 7 bases and J by 3 bases, with 22 bases of the junction left unmatched.

This chain's CDR3 is CASSAWSGTEAFF. CDR3 DNA: TGTGCCAGCAGTGCCTGGAGTGGCACTGAAGCTTTCTTT. This chain connects TRBV2 to TRBJ1-1; D unclear. CDR1 and CDR2 from the germline V gene are SNHLY and FYNNEI. This CDR3 comprises 13 residues. V was cut by 4 bases and J by 4 bases, with 10 bases left in between.

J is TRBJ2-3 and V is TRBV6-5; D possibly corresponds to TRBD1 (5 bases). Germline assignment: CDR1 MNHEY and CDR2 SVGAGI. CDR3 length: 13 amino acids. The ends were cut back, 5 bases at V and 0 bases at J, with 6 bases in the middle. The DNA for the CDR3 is TGTGCCAGCAGTGGGGCTAGCACAGATACGCAGTATTTT. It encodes CASSGASTDTQYF.

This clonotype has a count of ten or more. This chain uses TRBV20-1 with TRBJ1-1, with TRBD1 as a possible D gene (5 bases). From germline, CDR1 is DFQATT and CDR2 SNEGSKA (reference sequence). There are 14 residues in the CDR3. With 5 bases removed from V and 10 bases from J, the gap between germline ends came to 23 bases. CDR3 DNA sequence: TGCAGTGCTTCGAAACCCGGGACGGACCAAAGAGCTTTCTTT. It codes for CSASKPGTDQRAFF.

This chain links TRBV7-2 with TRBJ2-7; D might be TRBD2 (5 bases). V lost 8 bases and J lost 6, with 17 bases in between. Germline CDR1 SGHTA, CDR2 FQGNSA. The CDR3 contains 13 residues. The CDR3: CASGRGTSFEQYF. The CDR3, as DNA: TGTGCCAGCGGACGGGGTACGAGTTTCGAGCAGTACTTC. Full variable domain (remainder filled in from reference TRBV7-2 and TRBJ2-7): GAGVSQSPSNKVTEKGKDVELRCDPISGHTALYWYRQSLGQGLEFLIYFQGNSAPDKSGLPSDRFSAERTGGSVSTLTIQRTQQEDSAVYLCASGRGTSFEQYFGPGTRLTVT.

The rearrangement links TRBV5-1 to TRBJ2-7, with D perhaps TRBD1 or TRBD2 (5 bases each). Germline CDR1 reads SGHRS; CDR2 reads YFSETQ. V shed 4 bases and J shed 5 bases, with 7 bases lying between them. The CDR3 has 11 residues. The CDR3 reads CASSVGDEQYF. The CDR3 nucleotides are TGCGCCAGCAGCGTGGGGGACGAGCAGTACTTC.